This entry lists 11 T cell receptor beta chains sequenced from one sample in a study of OX40 agonist ivuxolimab in advanced cancers. Some clones are missing from TCRdb's copy, which holds only in-frame ones; the method was immunoSEQ multiplex PCR. The data hold roughly 46,000 clones, with about 79% observed a single time. This specimen consisted of CD4+ or CD8+ T cells sorted from blood, obtained in a trial of the OX40 agonist ivuxolimab. The source of these receptors is an adult with an advanced solid tumor such as melanoma, head and neck, liver or kidney cancer.

This clone was counted a few times. This CDR3 reads CASSTQGLNQPQHF. In nucleotides, the CDR3 is TGTGCCAGCAGCACACAGGGACTCAATCAGCCCCAGCATTTT. This chain joins TRBV7-8 and TRBJ1-5; possible D gene TRBD1, 6 bases. This CDR3 has 14 residues. Deletions cut 5 bases from V and 3 bases from J, with 11 bases between. Germline V gene sequence: CDR1 SGHVS, CDR2 FQNEAQ.

The rearrangement joins TRBV30 to TRBJ1-1, with D hard to call. V lost 2 bases and J 5 bases, leaving 18 bases between the germline ends. The CDR3 has 15 amino acids. Germline assignment: CDR1 GTSNPN and CDR2 SVGIG (reference sequence). Here the CDR3 reads CAWSHGPATWTEAFF. CDR3 DNA sequence: TGTGCCTGGAGTCACGGGCCAGCTACGTGGACTGAAGCTTTCTTT.

V and J are TRBV5-1 and TRBJ1-5, with D uncertain. The CDR3 covers 15 residues. The V gene's germline CDR1 is SGHRS and CDR2 YFSETQ. Deletions cut 0 bases from V and 5 bases from J, with 12 bases between. DNA of the CDR3: TGCGCCAGCAGCTTGGAGGGCAGGAGAGATCAGCCCCAGCATTTT. Its protein is CASSLEGRRDQPQHF. The full variable domain, in which reference TRBV5-1 and TRBJ1-5 provide the parts outside the CDR3, is KAGVTQTPRYLIKTRGQQVTLSCSPISGHRSVSWYQQTPGQGLQFLFEYFSETQRNKGNFPGRFSGRQFSNSRSEMNVSTLELGDSALYLCASSLEGRRDQPQHFGDGTRLSIL.

The chain has TRBV11-3 and TRBJ1-1; a possible D gene is TRBD1 (6 bases). The CDR3 length is 16 residues. CDR1 SGHNT and CDR2 YENEEA come from the germline V gene. Trimming stripped 0 bases from V and 6 bases from J, with 17 bases between. CDR3 nucleotide sequence: TGTGCCAGCAGCTTAGACGGCAGGGGAGGAAGTTCTGAAGCTTTCTTT. The encoded protein is CASSLDGRGGSSEAFF.

This clone was seen once. The genes are TRBV15 and TRBJ2-1; 13 nucleotides agree with TRBD2. V lost 3 bases and J lost 9; bases outside the gene matches: 11. The V gene's germline CDR1 is LNHNV and CDR2 YYDKDF (reference sequence). The CDR3 runs to 17 residues. This CDR3 reads CATSRTPALAGGSEQFF. The CDR3 nucleotides are TGTGCCACCAGCAGGACCCCCGCACTAGCGGGGGGGAGTGAGCAGTTCTTC.

To note about this clone: The same CDR3 also results from other DNA sequences found in this sample. V usage is TRBV30 and J usage is TRBJ2-1; TRBD1 agrees at 12 bases. The CDR3 is 18 residues long. Germline-derived CDR1 and CDR2 are GTSNPN and SVGIG (reference sequence). The V gene end was trimmed by 8 bases and the J gene end by 7 bases; junction bases not matched to a gene: 21. CDR3 nucleotide sequence: TGTGCCGCCGGTGGGGGCCCAGGGGGACAGGGGGCCGGTAATGAGCAGTTCTTC. Encoded protein: CAAGGGPGGQGAGNEQFF.

The J gene is TRBJ1-4, the V gene TRBV11-2; D not certain. Germline V lookup: CDR1 SGHAT, CDR2 FQNNGV. Trimming stripped 1 base from V and 3 bases from J, with 15 bases between. CDR3 length: 17 residues. The chain's CDR3 is CASSLGNRAKANEKLFF. For the CDR3, the DNA is TGTGCCAGCAGCTTAGGGAACCGGGCCAAAGCTAATGAAAAACTGTTTTTT. The full variable domain, its missing parts supplied by reference TRBV11-2 and TRBJ1-4, is EAGVAQSPRYKIIEKRQSVAFWCNPISGHATLYWYQQILGQGPKLLIQFQNNGVVDDSQLPKDRFSAERLKGVDSTLKIQPAKLEDSAVYLCASSLGNRAKANEKLFFGSGTQLSVL.

The CDR3 sequence: CASSIIGLGGYTF. The CDR3 nucleotides are TGTGCCAGTAGTATAATAGGGTTAGGCGGCTACACCTTC. The rearrangement uses TRBV19 and TRBJ1-2; D gene ambiguous. The CDR3 has 13 amino acids. Per germline, CDR1 LNHDA and CDR2 SQIVND (reference sequence). V lost 2 bases and J 8 bases, leaving 12 bases between the germline ends.

V is TRBV29-1 and J is TRBJ1-6; perhaps TRBD1 as D (5 bases). V was cut by 5 bases and J by 0 bases, with 20 bases left in between. CDR3 length: 18 residues. Germline CDR1 is SQVTM and CDR2 is ANQGSEA. The CDR3 sequence: CSVPDGPPGSSYNSPLHF. For the CDR3, the DNA is TGCAGCGTTCCCGATGGGCCCCCAGGGAGCTCCTATAATTCACCCCTCCACTTT.

With respect to this clone: A read error may produce the germline difference seen at one junction end. The genes are TRBV7-7 and TRBJ2-2; 9 bases line up with TRBD2. Germline lookup yields CDR1 SSHAT and CDR2 FNYEAQ (reference sequence). The CDR3 extends over 16 amino acids. In nucleotides, the CDR3 is TGTGCTAGCAGCCCCAATAGCGGGGGAGGTACCGGGGAGCTGTTTTTT. It translates to CASSPNSGGGTGELFF.

The chain has TRBV6-1 and TRBJ1-5; D is unresolved. V was shortened by 6 bases and J by 6 bases, with 9 bases between the two germline ends. Germline V CDR1 and CDR2: MNHNS, SASEGT. The CDR3 is 12 amino acids. The CDR3 reads CASRSVGQPQHF. In DNA form, the CDR3 reads TGTGCCAGCAGATCTGTGGGTCAGCCCCAGCATTTT.